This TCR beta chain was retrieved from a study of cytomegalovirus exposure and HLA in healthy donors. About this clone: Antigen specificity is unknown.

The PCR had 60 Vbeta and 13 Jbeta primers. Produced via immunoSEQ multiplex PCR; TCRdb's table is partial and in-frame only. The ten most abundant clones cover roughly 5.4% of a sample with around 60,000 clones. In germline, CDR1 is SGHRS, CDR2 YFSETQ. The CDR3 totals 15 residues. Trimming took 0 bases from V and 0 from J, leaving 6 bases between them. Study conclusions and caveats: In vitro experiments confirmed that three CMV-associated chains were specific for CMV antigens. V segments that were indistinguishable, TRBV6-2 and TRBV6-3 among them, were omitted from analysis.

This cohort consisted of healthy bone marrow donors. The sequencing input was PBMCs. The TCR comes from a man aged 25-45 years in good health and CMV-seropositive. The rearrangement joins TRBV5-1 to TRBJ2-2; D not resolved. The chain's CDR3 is CASSLGGTNTGELFF. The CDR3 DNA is TGCGCCAGCAGCTTGGGAGGTACGAACACCGGGGAGCTGTTTTTT.